In its sample, the clone carrying this TCR beta chain was seen many times. This specimen comes from a study of Graves' ophthalmopathy and Graves' hyperthyroidism. V was shortened by 4 bases and J by 3 bases, with 10 bases between the two germline ends. The length of the CDR3 is 14 residues. CDR1 is SGHKS, CDR2 YYEKEE, per germline (reference sequence). Beta-chain TCR CDR3 regions were amplified from RNA transcripts. HTBI-primed RT-PCR formed the first round, and a multiplex PCR formed the second. TCRdb reprocessed the multiplex PCR reads with MiXCR, giving one entry per CDR3 protein. Of a few hundred thousand distinct CDR3 sequences in the sample, approximately 15% were seen once.

The sequence derives from a woman aged 18-29 years with stable Graves' hyperthyroidism. Source material: peripheral blood. This chain connects TRBV5-5 to TRBJ2-2; D may be TRBD1 (6 bases). CDR3 sequence: CASSGGHYTGELFF. CDR3 DNA sequence: TGTGCCAGCAGCGGGGGACACTACACCGGGGAGCTGTTTTTT.